One and the same sample provided the 15 T cell receptor beta chains below, sequenced in a study of blood T cell repertoires in COVID-19. Produced via immunoSEQ multiplex PCR; TCRdb's table is partial and in-frame only. The sample consists of some 110,000 clones, 82% of them appearing once. The sample consisted of peripheral blood. These receptors came from a woman aged 70-85 years with acute or convalescent COVID-19.

V usage is TRBV5-4 and J usage is TRBJ2-7; 7 positions match TRBD1. This CDR3 has 14 residues. Per germline, CDR1 SGHNT and CDR2 YYREEE (reference sequence). Germline trimming cut 0 bases from V and 6 bases from J; bases unmatched to any gene: 6. CDR3 loop: CASSLGQGEGEQYF. The CDR3 DNA sequence: TGTGCCAGCAGCTTGGGACAGGGAGAGGGCGAGCAGTACTTC. Based on the CDR3 plus reference TRBV5-4 and TRBJ2-7, the full variable domain is ETGVTQSPTHLIKTRGQQVTLRCSSQSGHNTVSWYQQALGQGPQFIFQYYREEENGRGNFPPRFSGLQFPNYSSELNVNALELDDSALYLCASSLGQGEGEQYFGPGTRLTVT.

This clone has more than one count but fewer than ten. The chain is built from TRBV7-9 and TRBJ1-1, with 8 bases fitting TRBD1. Trimming took 5 bases from V and 4 from J; bases not matched to a gene: 12. Germline assignment: CDR1 SEHNR and CDR2 FQNEAQ (reference sequence). The CDR3 runs to 16 residues. CDR3: CASSKDLGTGFTEAFF. The CDR3 DNA reads TGTGCCAGCAGCAAGGACCTCGGGACAGGTTTCACTGAAGCTTTCTTT.

This clone was picked up a small number of times. This chain connects TRBV3-1 (or the pseudogene TRBV3-2) to TRBJ1-1; the D gene is possibly TRBD1 (5 bases). The CDR3 consists of 16 residues. Germline V gene data show CDR1 as LGHDT and CDR2 as YNNKEL (reference sequence). Trimming pared 4 bases from V and 1 base from J, leaving 16 bases between. CDR3 loop: CASSLHGGVGNTEAFF. DNA of the CDR3: TGTGCCAGCAGCCTACACGGAGGGGTGGGGAACACTGAAGCTTTCTTT.

The chain recombines TRBV25-1 with TRBJ1-4; possibly TRBD1 for D (5 bases). The CDR3 extends over 15 amino acids. Germline CDR1 reads MGHDK; CDR2 reads SYGVNS. Trimming removed 6 bases from V and 7 bases from J, with 18 bases in between. CDR3 coding DNA: TGTGCCAGCAGCCCCCACCGGGGGTCGGCTGAAAAACTGTTTTTT. Protein product: CASSPHRGSAEKLFF. The variable domain in full, completed from reference TRBV25-1 and TRBJ1-4, reads EADIYQTPRYLVIGTGKKITLECSQTMGHDKMYWYQQDPGMELHLIHYSYGVNSTEKGDLSSESTVSRIRTEHFPLTLESARPSHTSQYLCASSPHRGSAEKLFFGSGTQLSVL.

DNA for the CDR3: TGTGCCACCCACGGGGGGGCTAATTCACCCCTCCACTTT. Translating it yields CATHGGANSPLHF. The chain has TRBV10-3 and TRBJ1-6; D perhaps matches TRBD1 (6 bases). CDR1 ENHRY and CDR2 SYGVKD come from the germline V gene. The CDR3 extends over 13 amino acids. The germline V and J ends were trimmed by 10 bases and 6 bases, with 13 bases remaining between them.

The chain employs TRBV5-4 and TRBJ1-1; D unresolved. The CDR3 is 14 residues long. Deletions cut 2 bases from V and 1 base from J, with 9 bases between. Germline CDR1 is SGHNT and CDR2 is YYREEE (reference sequence). The CDR3 region has the DNA TGTGCCAGCAGCTTTTGGTCAGGGAACACTGAAGCTTTCTTT. It specifies CASSFWSGNTEAFF.

CDR3 sequence (DNA): TGCGCCAGCAGCTCAACGGGACAGGGGTTCACCGGGGAGCTGTTTTTT. This translates into CASSSTGQGFTGELFF. V is TRBV5-1 and J is TRBJ2-2, with 10 bases lining up with TRBD1. The trim removed 3 bases at V and 4 bases at J, leaving 6 bases unmatched. The CDR3 is 16 amino acids. CDR1 and CDR2 from the germline V gene are SGHRS and YFSETQ. The full variable domain, completed using reference TRBV5-1 and TRBJ2-2, is KAGVTQTPRYLIKTRGQQVTLSCSPISGHRSVSWYQQTPGQGLQFLFEYFSETQRNKGNFPGRFSGRQFSNSRSEMNVSTLELGDSALYLCASSSTGQGFTGELFFGEGSRLTVL.

V gene TRBV25-1 combines with J gene TRBJ2-7, with D maybe TRBD1 (5 bases). Looked up from germline, CDR1 is MGHDK and CDR2 is SYGVNS. Trimming took 3 bases from V and 2 from J, leaving 8 bases between them. The CDR3 covers 13 residues. CDR3 in amino acids: CASSDRAAYEQYF. CDR3 DNA sequence: TGTGCCAGCAGTGACAGGGCCGCCTACGAGCAGTACTTC.

The chain carries TRBV9 and TRBJ1-4; 8 bases agree with TRBD1. The CDR3 runs 17 residues. From germline, CDR1 is SGDLS and CDR2 YYNGEE. The V and J ends lost 4 bases and 0 bases, in that order; junction bases with no gene match: 8. The CDR3 nucleotides are TGTGCCAGCAGCTCACAGGGGGGGCCCGCAACTAATGAAAAACTGTTTTTT. This translates into CASSSQGGPATNEKLFF.

The chain is built from TRBV5-1 and TRBJ2-1; D is unclear. From germline, CDR1 is SGHRS and CDR2 YFSETQ. Trimming shortened V by 3 bases and J by 10 bases, and 14 bases separated the two germline ends. The CDR3 runs 13 residues. The CDR3 sequence is CASSSSDSREQFF. The CDR3, as DNA: TGCGCCAGCAGCTCCTCCGACTCTCGGGAGCAGTTCTTC.

The gene calls are TRBV27 and TRBJ2-2; D call uncertain. The CDR3 covers 14 residues. Trimming took off 6 bases at V and 8 bases at J, with 16 bases between the two ends. Germline V gives CDR1 MNHEY, CDR2 SMNVEV (reference sequence). Here the CDR3 reads CASSPPLQTGELFF. The CDR3 DNA follows: TGTGCCAGCAGCCCCCCCCTCCAAACAGGGGAGCTGTTTTTT.

The chain links TRBV5-8 to TRBJ1-5; D is unresolved. Germline CDR1 and CDR2: SGHTS and YDEGEE. This CDR3 contains 13 residues. V was cut by 2 bases and J by 6 bases, with 9 bases left in between. The CDR3: CASSFFSSQPQHF. Written as DNA, the CDR3 is TGTGCCAGCAGCTTTTTTTCTTCTCAGCCCCAGCATTTT.

The V call is TRBV11-3, the J call TRBJ2-1, with TRBD2 matching 10 bases. J lost 7 bases, V lost 0 bases, and 9 bases had no gene match. From germline, CDR1 is SGHNT and CDR2 YENEEA. The CDR3 is made up of 17 amino acids. CDR3 in DNA: TGTGCCAGCAGCTTAGAAGGTACCAGCGGGGGGGTGAATGAGCAGTTCTTC. This sequence encodes CASSLEGTSGGVNEQFF.

The chain has TRBV19 and TRBJ1-5, with 8 bases matching TRBD1. The CDR3 is 17 residues long. Trimming removed 6 bases from V and 1 base from J; junction bases left unmatched: 11. Germline V gene data show CDR1 as LNHDA and CDR2 as SQIVND (reference sequence). The CDR3 sequence: CASRLRTGRSSNQPQHF. Here the CDR3 DNA reads TGTGCCAGTAGACTTAGGACAGGGCGATCAAGCAATCAGCCCCAGCATTTT. Together with reference TRBV19 and TRBJ1-5, the CDR3 gives the full variable domain: DGGITQSPKYLFRKEGQNVTLSCEQNLNHDAMYWYRQDPGQGLRLIYYSQIVNDFQKGDIAEGYSVSREKKESFPLTVTSAQKNPTAFYLCASRLRTGRSSNQPQHFGDGTRLSIL.

The rearrangement uses TRBV3-1 (or the pseudogene TRBV3-2) and TRBJ2-2, with a tentative D call TRBD1 (6 bases). CDR1 is LGHDT, CDR2 YNNKEL, per germline (reference sequence). Trimming shortened V by 1 base and J by 5 bases, and 14 bases separated the two germline ends. The length of the CDR3 is 16 residues. CDR3 DNA sequence: TGTGCCAGCAGCCAAGGCCAGGGGCTTTATACCGGGGAGCTGTTTTTT. This encodes CASSQGQGLYTGELFF.